Below, one T cell receptor (beta chain) is given with its context. V was shortened by 0 bases and J by 2 bases, with 11 bases between the two germline ends. The CDR3 has 15 amino acids. Germline V gives CDR1 SGHRS, CDR2 YFSETQ. These data come from a study of cytomegalovirus exposure and HLA in healthy donors. CMV serostatus was not recorded for this donor. PCR involved 60 Vbeta and 13 Jbeta primers. TCRdb keeps only in-frame clones here, not all; method: immunoSEQ multiplex PCR. The data contain 200,000 to 250,000 clones, over 75% of them singletons. Material: PBMCs. This clonotype was sampled from a human donor in good health. The chain joins TRBV5-1 to TRBJ2-5; a weak D match, TRBD1 (5 bases). CDR3 protein: CASSLDRILQETQYF. The CDR3 DNA follows: TGCGCCAGCAGCTTGGACAGGATATTACAAGAGACCCAGTACTTC.